The following is a T cell receptor beta chain sequence with its context. Antigen specificity is unknown. Measured with immunoSEQ multiplex PCR; TCRdb has only the in-frame clones, and not every one. The profile covers roughly 30,000 clones, with approximately 90% appearing a single time and approximately 30% taken by the ten largest. The data derive from a study of T cells in localized non-small cell lung cancer. The study, taken as a whole, reports: Turning up in adjacent lung were a median about 61 of the top 100 tumor clones. A higher density of T cells in blood coincided with extended overall survival. It remains possible that heterogeneity exists, since only one tumor region was sequenced. Uninvolved nearby lung showed the greatest T cell clonality, exceeding that found in tumor.

In germline, CDR1 is SGHNT, CDR2 YYREEE (reference sequence). This CDR3 spans 16 amino acids. Trimming cost V 4 bases and J 4 bases; bases outside gene matches: 10. The clonotype comes from a female donor of 60 years or more with stage I lung adenocarcinoma. V gene TRBV5-4 combines with J gene TRBJ2-3; 9 positions match TRBD2. The source was peripheral blood, collected before any cancer treatment. CDR3: CASSTVSGRKSDTQYF. The CDR3 region has the DNA TGTGCCAGCAGCACCGTTAGCGGGAGAAAGTCAGATACGCAGTATTTT.